Each of the 8 T cell receptor beta chains below was sequenced from the same sample in a study of T-cell memory formation after mild COVID-19. TCRdb reprocessed the 5' RACE reads with MiXCR, giving one entry per CDR3 protein. The table lists fewer than 700,000 distinct CDR3 sequences, about a sixth of them singletons. Sample: PBMCs or a T cell subset sorted from them (not recorded which). These receptors were taken from an adult woman who had mild COVID-19 (a few samples of this study predate the infection). Cell type and time point are not known.

This sequence joins TRBV6-1 and TRBJ1-2, with 7 bases aligning to TRBD1. V was clipped by 5 bases and J by 5 bases; unmatched bases: 8. The CDR3 length is 14 residues. The germline V gene encodes CDR1 MNHNS and CDR2 SASEGT. CDR3 in amino acids: CASSPGQVIYGYTF. CDR3 DNA: TGTGCCAGCAGTCCCGGACAGGTGATATATGGCTACACCTTC.

This clonotype has just a few counts. V usage is TRBV6-6 and J usage is TRBJ2-3, with D unclear. The germline V gene has CDR1 MNHNY and CDR2 SVGAGI (reference sequence). This CDR3 has 15 amino acids. Trimming left V 4 bases short and J 4 bases short, with 15 bases between. DNA of the CDR3: TGTGCCAGCAGTTCGGCTCAGGATTGGGCAGATACGCAGTATTTT. Its protein product is CASSSAQDWADTQYF.

The chain recombines TRBV11-1 with TRBJ1-6; the match to TRBD1 covers 8 bases. The CDR3 has 14 amino acids. Germline CDR1 and CDR2: SGHAT and FQDESV (reference sequence). Losses at the gene ends were 6 bases for V and 11 bases for J; bases not matched to a gene: 9. The CDR3 DNA reads TGTGCCAGCAGGTCCGGGACAGGCGGAACACCCCTCCACTTT. It yields the protein CASRSGTGGTPLHF.

V usage is TRBV7-9 and J usage is TRBJ1-1, with a weak D call TRBD1 (5 bases). Germline V lookup: CDR1 SEHNR, CDR2 FQNEAQ (reference sequence). V was clipped by 3 bases and J by 3 bases, with 14 bases between them. CDR3 length: 15 residues. Written as DNA, the CDR3 is TGTGCCAGCAGCTTGGGGCATCAAGGGGACACTGAAGCTTTCTTT. Translated: CASSLGHQGDTEAFF.

V gene TRBV6-5 combines with J gene TRBJ2-7; 15 bases match TRBD2. This CDR3 has 19 residues. Losses at the gene ends were 4 bases for V and 6 bases for J; bases not matched to a gene: 16. Germline lookup yields CDR1 MNHEY and CDR2 SVGAGI. CDR3 protein: CASSSTHGLAGGPRSEQYF. In nucleotides, the CDR3 is TGTGCCAGCAGTTCCACCCACGGACTAGCGGGAGGGCCGCGGAGCGAGCAGTACTTC.

This clonotype turned up a few times. This chain connects TRBV7-3 to TRBJ1-6; 9 bases agree with TRBD1. The CDR3 runs 14 residues. Germline V gene lookup returns CDR1 SGHTA and CDR2 FQGTGA. V shed 5 bases, J shed 11 bases, and the junction held 7 bases outside the gene matches. This CDR3 reads CASSPTGGGPPLHF. As DNA, the CDR3 is TGTGCCAGCAGCCCGACAGGGGGAGGACCACCCCTCCACTTT.

This clonotype was detected only a few times. This rearrangement joins TRBV12-3 or TRBV12-4 to TRBJ1-1; D gene ambiguous. The V end was cut by 5 bases, the J end by 1 base, with 11 bases between. The CDR3 has 14 residues. The CDR3 coding sequence is TGTGCCAGCAGTCCATGGACGGAGAACACTGAAGCTTTCTTT. It encodes CASSPWTENTEAFF.

The rearrangement uses TRBV7-6 and TRBJ1-1; D remains unclear. Deletions cut 1 base from V and 8 bases from J, with 11 bases between. CDR1 is SGHVS and CDR2 is FNYEAQ in the germline V gene. This CDR3 spans 13 amino acids. The CDR3, as DNA: TGTGCCAGCAGCTTAGGGGGTACGATGGAAGCTTTCTTT. It yields the protein CASSLGGTMEAFF.